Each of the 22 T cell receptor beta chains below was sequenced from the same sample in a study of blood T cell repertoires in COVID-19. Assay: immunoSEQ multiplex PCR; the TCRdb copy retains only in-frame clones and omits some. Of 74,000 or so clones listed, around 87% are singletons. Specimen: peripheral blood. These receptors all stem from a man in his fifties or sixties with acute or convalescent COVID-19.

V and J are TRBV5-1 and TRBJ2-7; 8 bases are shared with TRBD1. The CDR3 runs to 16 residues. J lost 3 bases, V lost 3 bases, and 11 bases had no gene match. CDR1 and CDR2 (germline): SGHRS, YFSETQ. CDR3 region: CASSSSTGTGYYEQYF. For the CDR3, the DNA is TGCGCCAGCAGCTCCAGTACCGGGACAGGATACTACGAGCAGTACTTC.

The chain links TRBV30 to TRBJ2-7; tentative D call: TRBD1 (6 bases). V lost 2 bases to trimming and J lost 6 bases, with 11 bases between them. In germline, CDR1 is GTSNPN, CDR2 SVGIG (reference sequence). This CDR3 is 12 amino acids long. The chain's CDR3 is CAWSHTGFEQYF. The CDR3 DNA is TGTGCCTGGAGTCATACAGGGTTCGAGCAGTACTTC.

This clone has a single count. Here the CDR3 reads CASSAQGSGYTF. The CDR3 DNA follows: TGTGCCAGCAGCGCTCAGGGCAGTGGCTACACCTTC. This chain links TRBV28 with TRBJ1-2, with D possibly matching TRBD1 (5 bases). Germline CDR1 reads MDHEN; CDR2 reads SYDVKM. CDR3 length equals 12 residues. The ends were cut back, 6 bases at V and 7 bases at J, with 12 bases in the middle.

The CDR3 DNA reads TGCGCCAGCAGCCAAGATCCCGGGGGGACAGGGGCTTGGATTCAGTACTTC. Translating it yields CASSQDPGGTGAWIQYF. This chain uses TRBV4-3 with TRBJ2-4; 10 bases agree with TRBD1. V was clipped by 0 bases and J by 10 bases; unmatched bases: 12. The CDR3 is made up of 17 amino acids. The V gene's germline CDR1 is LGHNA and CDR2 YSLEER.

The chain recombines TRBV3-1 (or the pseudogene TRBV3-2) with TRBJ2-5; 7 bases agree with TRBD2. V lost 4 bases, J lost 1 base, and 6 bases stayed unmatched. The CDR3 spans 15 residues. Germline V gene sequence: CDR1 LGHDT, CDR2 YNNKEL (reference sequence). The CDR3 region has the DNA TGTGCCAGCAGCCCAAATAGCGGGCCCCAAGAGACCCAGTACTTC. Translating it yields CASSPNSGPQETQYF.

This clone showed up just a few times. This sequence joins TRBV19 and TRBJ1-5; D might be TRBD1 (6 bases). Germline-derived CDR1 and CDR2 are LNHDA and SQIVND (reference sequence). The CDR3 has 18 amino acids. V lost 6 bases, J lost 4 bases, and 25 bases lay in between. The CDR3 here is CASSRSSNTGSGNQPQHF. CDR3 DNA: TGTGCCAGTAGCCGATCCTCAAACACAGGGTCCGGGAATCAGCCCCAGCATTTT.

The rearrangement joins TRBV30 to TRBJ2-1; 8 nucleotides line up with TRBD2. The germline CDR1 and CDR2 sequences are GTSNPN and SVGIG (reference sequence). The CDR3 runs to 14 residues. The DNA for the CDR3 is TGTGCTCGGGGGGGGAGAGGCTCCTACAATGAGCAGTTCTTC. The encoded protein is CARGGRGSYNEQFF.

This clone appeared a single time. The CDR3 here is CASSLRGGTGRSPLHF. CDR3 coding DNA: TGTGCCAGCAGTTTACGAGGGGGGACAGGAAGATCACCCCTCCACTTT. This sequence joins TRBV28 and TRBJ1-6; 8 bases line up with TRBD1. The V and J ends lost 2 bases and 10 bases, in that order; junction bases with no gene match: 10. CDR3 length: 16 residues. The germline gives CDR1 MDHEN, CDR2 SYDVKM.

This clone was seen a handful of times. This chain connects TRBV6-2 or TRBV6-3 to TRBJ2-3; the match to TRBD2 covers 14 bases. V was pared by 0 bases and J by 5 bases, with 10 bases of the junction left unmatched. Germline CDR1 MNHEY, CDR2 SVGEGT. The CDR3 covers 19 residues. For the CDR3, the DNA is TGTGCCAGCAGTTACTCGCCGACGGTGGGACTAGCGGGAGTAGATACGCAGTATTTT. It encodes CASSYSPTVGLAGVDTQYF.

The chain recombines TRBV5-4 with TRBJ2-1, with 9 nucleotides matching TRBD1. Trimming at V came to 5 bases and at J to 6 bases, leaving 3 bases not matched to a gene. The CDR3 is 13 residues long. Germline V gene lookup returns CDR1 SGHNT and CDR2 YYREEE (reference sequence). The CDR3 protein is CASSRDRVNEQFF. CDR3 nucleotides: TGTGCCAGCAGTAGGGACAGGGTCAATGAGCAGTTCTTC.

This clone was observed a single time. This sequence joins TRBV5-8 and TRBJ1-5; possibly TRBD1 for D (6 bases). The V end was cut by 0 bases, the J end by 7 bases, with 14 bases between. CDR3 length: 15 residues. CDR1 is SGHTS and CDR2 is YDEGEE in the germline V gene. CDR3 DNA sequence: TGTGCCAGCAGCTTGGCCTACAGGGTCGGCCAGCCCCAGCATTTT. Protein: CASSLAYRVGQPQHF.

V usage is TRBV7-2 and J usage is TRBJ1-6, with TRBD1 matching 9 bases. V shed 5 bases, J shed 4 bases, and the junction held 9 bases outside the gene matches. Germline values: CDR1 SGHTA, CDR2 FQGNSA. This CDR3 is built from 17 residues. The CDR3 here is CASSPRGTGLYNSPLHF. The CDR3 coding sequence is TGTGCCAGCAGCCCGAGGGGGACAGGGTTGTATAATTCACCCCTCCACTTT. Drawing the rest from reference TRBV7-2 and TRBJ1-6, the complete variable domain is GAGVSQSPSNKVTEKGKDVELRCDPISGHTALYWYRQSLGQGLEFLIYFQGNSAPDKSGLPSDRFSAERTGGSVSTLTIQRTQQEDSAVYLCASSPRGTGLYNSPLHFGNGTRLTVT.

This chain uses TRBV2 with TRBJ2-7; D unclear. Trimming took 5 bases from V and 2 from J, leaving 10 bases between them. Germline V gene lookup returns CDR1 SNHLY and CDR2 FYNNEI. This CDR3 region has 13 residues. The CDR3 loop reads CASSRGNAYEQYF. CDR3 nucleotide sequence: TGTGCCAGCAGTAGAGGCAACGCCTACGAGCAGTACTTC.

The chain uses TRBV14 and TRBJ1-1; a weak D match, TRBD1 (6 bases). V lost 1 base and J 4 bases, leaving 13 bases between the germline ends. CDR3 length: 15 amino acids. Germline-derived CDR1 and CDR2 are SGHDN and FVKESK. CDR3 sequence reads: CASSQVQGLGTEAFF. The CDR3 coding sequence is TGTGCCAGCAGCCAAGTACAGGGTTTAGGCACTGAAGCTTTCTTT.

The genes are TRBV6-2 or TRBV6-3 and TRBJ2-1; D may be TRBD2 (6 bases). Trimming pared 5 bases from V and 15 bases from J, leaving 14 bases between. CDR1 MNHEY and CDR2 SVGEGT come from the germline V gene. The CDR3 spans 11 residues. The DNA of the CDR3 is TGTGCCAGCAGTAACGGGAGCCCCGGGTTCTTC. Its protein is CASSNGSPGFF.

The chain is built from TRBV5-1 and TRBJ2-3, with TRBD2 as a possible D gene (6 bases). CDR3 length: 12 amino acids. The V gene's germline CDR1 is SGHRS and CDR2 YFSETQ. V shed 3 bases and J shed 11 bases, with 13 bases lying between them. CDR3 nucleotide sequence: TGCGCCAGCAGCTCCCGGGACTTCTTGCAGTATTTT. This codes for CASSSRDFLQYF.

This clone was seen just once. The CDR3 is CASSYTGTSNQPQHF. The CDR3 bases are TGTGCCAGCAGTTACACCGGGACAAGTAATCAGCCCCAGCATTTT. This chain uses TRBV6-2 or TRBV6-3 with TRBJ1-5; D possibly corresponds to TRBD1 (6 bases). The CDR3 has 15 residues. V lost 2 bases and J 4 bases, leaving 12 bases between the germline ends. CDR1 is MNHEY and CDR2 is SVGEGT in the germline V gene.

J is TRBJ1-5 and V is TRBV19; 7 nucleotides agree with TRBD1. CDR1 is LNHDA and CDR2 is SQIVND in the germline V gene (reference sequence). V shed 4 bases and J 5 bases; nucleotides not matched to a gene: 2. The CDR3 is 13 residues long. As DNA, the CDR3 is TGTGCCAGTAGTAGACAGGGAGATCAGCCCCAGCATTTT. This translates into CASSRQGDQPQHF.

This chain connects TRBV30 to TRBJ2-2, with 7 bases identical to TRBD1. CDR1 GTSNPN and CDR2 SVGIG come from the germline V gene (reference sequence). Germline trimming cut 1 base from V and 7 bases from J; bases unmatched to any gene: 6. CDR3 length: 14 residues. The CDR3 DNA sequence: TGTGCCTGGAGTGGGACAGGATGGGTCGGGGAGCTGTTTTTT. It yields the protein CAWSGTGWVGELFF.

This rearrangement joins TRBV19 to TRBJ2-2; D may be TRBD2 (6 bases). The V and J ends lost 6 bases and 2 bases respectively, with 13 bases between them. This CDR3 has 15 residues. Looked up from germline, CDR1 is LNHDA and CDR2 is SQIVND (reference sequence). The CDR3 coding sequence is TGTGCCAGTAGAGCTTCTAGCGACAACACCGGGGAGCTGTTTTTT. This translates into CASRASSDNTGELFF.

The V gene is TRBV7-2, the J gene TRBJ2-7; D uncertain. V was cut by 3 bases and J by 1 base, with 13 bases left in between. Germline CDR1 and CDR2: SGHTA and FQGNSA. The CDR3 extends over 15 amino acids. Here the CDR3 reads CASSFKQAESYEQYF. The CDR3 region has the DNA TGTGCCAGCAGCTTTAAGCAGGCCGAGTCCTACGAGCAGTACTTC.

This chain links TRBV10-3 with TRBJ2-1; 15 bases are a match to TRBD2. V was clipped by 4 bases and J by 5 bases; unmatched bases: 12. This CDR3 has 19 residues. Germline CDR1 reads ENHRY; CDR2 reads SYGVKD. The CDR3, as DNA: TGTGCCATCAGTGGTAGCCCGGGACTAGCGGGAGGAGGCAACAATGAGCAGTTCTTC. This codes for CAISGSPGLAGGGNNEQFF.